Reported below is one TCR beta chain. V lost 4 bases, J lost 2 bases, and 3 bases lay in between. Germline V gene data show CDR1 as SQVTM and CDR2 as ANQGSEA. The CDR3 length is 11 residues. In the original workflow: Quantification of nucleated cells was approximated via reference gene primer amplification. The table came from immunoSEQ multiplex PCR; TCRdb's copy has only in-frame clones and leaves some out. V, J and clone size reflect that table, while D and trimming were determined from the DNA. This sample has approximately 120,000 clones, with 75% to 90% found just once. This record belongs to a study of blood T cell repertoires in COVID-19. Study context: Whether acute or convalescent, the COVID-19 samples came from the United States, Italy and Spain. The analysed material was cDNA or gDNA that came from T cells, B-cell-depleted T cells, or PBMCs.

This sequence originates from a human donor in a cohort sampled during active COVID-19. The sample consisted of peripheral blood. The rearrangement joins TRBV29-1 to TRBJ1-3; D gene unclear. DNA for the CDR3: TGCAGCGTTGGTACTGGAAACACCATATATTTT. Translation: CSVGTGNTIYF.